The 27 T cell receptor beta chains below all came from one sample that was sequenced in a study of T-cell reconstitution after alpha-beta-depleted transplantation in children. Construction of the TCRbeta library involved unique molecular identifiers. Via MiXCR, TCRdb re-called the PCR reads, giving one row per CDR3 protein. The sample has about 200,000 distinct CDR3 sequences; more than 12% are singletons. This sample comprised PBMCs from the stem cell graft donor, obtained from the stem cell graft. These TCRs come from a human donor who donated a stem cell graft to a child with acute lymphoblastic leukemia.

The V and J genes are TRBV20-1 and TRBJ1-2; 7 positions match TRBD1. There are 15 residues in the CDR3. The J segment lost 8 bases and the V segment lost 3 bases, leaving 15 bases of the junction unmatched. In germline, CDR1 is DFQATT, CDR2 SNEGSKA (reference sequence). CDR3 nucleotide sequence: TGCAGTGCTAGCACCCAAGATACAGGCAGGGGGGGCTACACCTTC. Translating gives CSASTQDTGRGGYTF.

In this sample, this clonotype turned up a few times. The chain uses TRBV7-2 and TRBJ2-1, with 14 bases identical to TRBD2. The CDR3 contains 17 residues. In germline, CDR1 is SGHTA, CDR2 FQGNSA. Unmatched junction bases numbered 6, after V lost 3 bases and J lost 5 bases. Written as DNA, the CDR3 is TGTGCCAGCAGCTTCCGAGGGACTAGCGGGAGCAACAATGAGCAGTTCTTC. Protein product: CASSFRGTSGSNNEQFF.

As to this clonotype: This may be a read error, as it is one base from a much larger clone. The genes are TRBV7-8 and TRBJ1-5, with D tentatively TRBD1 (6 bases). Between the trimmed V and J ends, which lost 3 bases and 1 base, there was a span of 10 bases. Germline CDR1 is SGHVS and CDR2 is FQNEAQ. The CDR3 consists of 15 residues. CDR3 sequence (DNA): TGTGCCAGCAGCTTGGACAGCTCCAGCAATCAGCCCCAGCATTTT. This codes for CASSLDSSSNQPQHF.

Ten or more counts support this clonotype. The genes are TRBV20-1 and TRBJ1-5; TRBD1 matches at 7 bases. V lost 5 bases and J lost 5; bases outside the gene matches: 3. Germline V gives CDR1 DFQATT, CDR2 SNEGSKA (reference sequence). The CDR3 runs to 12 residues. CDR3 sequence (DNA): TGCAGTGCTCGGGGGACAGATCAGCCCCAGCATTTT. Protein: CSARGTDQPQHF.

This clonotype showed up many times. The rearrangement joins TRBV6-1 to TRBJ2-7; the match to TRBD1 covers 7 bases. Germline assignment: CDR1 MNHNS and CDR2 SASEGT. The CDR3 totals 15 residues. The V and J ends lost 4 bases and 2 bases, in that order; junction bases with no gene match: 8. The CDR3 sequence: CASSARQGLAYEQYF. DNA of the CDR3: TGTGCCAGCAGTGCGCGACAGGGATTAGCCTACGAGCAGTACTTC.

There are many counts of this clonotype. This chain connects TRBV5-1 to TRBJ2-7, with D possibly being TRBD1 or TRBD2 (5 bases each). Germline V lookup: CDR1 SGHRS, CDR2 YFSETQ. Trimming stripped 7 bases from V and 2 bases from J, with 13 bases between. The CDR3 is made up of 13 amino acids. CDR3 residues: CASAGDGAYEQYF. In DNA form, the CDR3 reads TGCGCCAGCGCCGGGGACGGTGCCTACGAGCAGTACTTC.

This clonotype was detected ten times or more. V is TRBV12-3 or TRBV12-4 and J is TRBJ1-1; D is perhaps TRBD1 (5 bases). The V end lost 4 bases, the J end lost 5 bases, and 14 bases lay between the germline ends. The CDR3 has 14 residues. CDR3 sequence (DNA): TGTGCCAGCAGTTCCCAGGAGAGGGGAACTGAAGCTTTCTTT. The encoded protein is CASSSQERGTEAFF.

The chain recombines TRBV7-2 with TRBJ2-7; 8 bases line up with TRBD2. The CDR3 totals 15 residues. The trim removed 5 bases at V and 2 bases at J, leaving 8 bases unmatched. Per germline, CDR1 SGHTA and CDR2 FQGNSA. CDR3 amino acids: CASSQGERETYEQYF. DNA of the CDR3: TGTGCCAGCAGCCAGGGAGAGCGGGAGACCTACGAGCAGTACTTC.

By sample share, this clonotype is medium-sized. The chain employs TRBV7-7 and TRBJ2-1, with 7 bases that match TRBD2. Trimming at V came to 5 bases and at J to 3 bases, leaving 4 bases not matched to a gene. CDR3 length equals 14 residues. Germline V gene lookup returns CDR1 SSHAT and CDR2 FNYEAQ (reference sequence). CDR3 in amino acids: CASSPSGLYNEQFF. The CDR3 DNA reads TGTGCCAGCAGCCCTAGCGGTCTCTACAATGAGCAGTTCTTC.

The table lists this clonotype with many counts. The CDR3 protein is CASSLETDSNQPQHF. The DNA of the CDR3 is TGCGCCAGCAGCTTGGAGACAGATAGCAATCAGCCCCAGCATTTT. The genes are TRBV5-1 and TRBJ1-5; TRBD1 is a possible D gene (5 bases). V was shortened by 0 bases and J by 0 bases, with 7 bases between the two germline ends. Per germline, CDR1 SGHRS and CDR2 YFSETQ. This CDR3 is 15 amino acids long.

This clonotype showed up many times. This sequence joins TRBV10-3 and TRBJ1-1; D is possibly TRBD1 (6 bases). V dropped 8 bases and J dropped 1 base, with 17 bases sitting between them. The CDR3 covers 15 residues. Looked up from germline, CDR1 is ENHRY and CDR2 is SYGVKD. CDR3 DNA: TGTGCCATCGGACTAAACAGGGAATGGAACACTGAAGCTTTCTTT. Encoded protein: CAIGLNREWNTEAFF.

This sequence joins TRBV9 and TRBJ2-5; 7 nucleotides align to TRBD1. The CDR3 is 14 amino acids. Germline values: CDR1 SGDLS, CDR2 YYNGEE. With V trimmed by 4 bases and J by 5 bases, 8 bases remained unmatched. CDR3 DNA: TGTGCCAGCAGCCCCTGGGACAGTGGCGAGACCCAGTACTTC. Amino acid sequence: CASSPWDSGETQYF.

Ten or more counts support this clonotype. The rearrangement joins TRBV5-1 to TRBJ2-1, with 8 nucleotides matching TRBD1. Trimming at V came to 4 bases and at J to 10 bases, leaving 10 bases not matched to a gene. This CDR3 spans 14 amino acids. Germline V gives CDR1 SGHRS, CDR2 YFSETQ. The CDR3 region is CASSVLGQDREQFF. CDR3 nucleotide sequence: TGCGCCAGCAGCGTACTGGGACAGGACAGAGAGCAGTTCTTC. Together with reference TRBV5-1 and TRBJ2-1, the CDR3 gives the full variable domain: KAGVTQTPRYLIKTRGQQVTLSCSPISGHRSVSWYQQTPGQGLQFLFEYFSETQRNKGNFPGRFSGRQFSNSRSEMNVSTLELGDSALYLCASSVLGQDREQFFGPGTRLTVL.

This clonotype was picked up many times. V is TRBV12-3 or TRBV12-4 and J is TRBJ2-2; D ambiguous. The length of the CDR3 is 15 residues. V was pared by 6 bases and J by 1 base, with 12 bases between. Here the CDR3 DNA reads TGTGCCAGCAGCCCCCGGACGCAGAACACCGGGGAGCTGTTTTTT. Protein sequence: CASSPRTQNTGELFF.

This clonotype was observed a few times. The rearrangement links TRBV7-9 to TRBJ2-3, with TRBD2 matching over 8 bases. Unmatched junction bases numbered 6, after V lost 5 bases and J lost 8 bases. The CDR3 runs to 13 residues. Germline V gene data show CDR1 as SEHNR and CDR2 as FQNEAQ (reference sequence). The DNA of the CDR3 is TGTGCCAGCAGCGTCGATAGCGGGGCTACGCAGTATTTT. Translated, it gives CASSVDSGATQYF.

J is TRBJ2-3 and V is TRBV29-1; 7 positions match TRBD2. The J segment lost 2 bases and the V segment lost 4 bases, leaving 9 bases of the junction unmatched. The germline V gene encodes CDR1 SQVTM and CDR2 ANQGSEA. The CDR3 contains 15 residues. In nucleotides, the CDR3 is TGCAGCGTTGTTACTGGGGCGGGAGCCACAGATACGCAGTATTTT. This encodes CSVVTGAGATDTQYF.

This clonotype occurred many times. The V gene is TRBV24-1, the J gene TRBJ2-1, with 11 bases identical to TRBD2. This CDR3 contains 18 residues. CDR1 KGHDR and CDR2 SFDVKD come from the germline V gene. J lost 5 bases, V lost 4 bases, and 12 bases had no gene match. CDR3 DNA: TGTGCCACCAGTGACCCTACTAGCGGGAGAAGTGAGGACAATGAGCAGTTCTTC. Translation: CATSDPTSGRSEDNEQFF.

This chain connects TRBV20-1 to TRBJ1-2; 8 bases line up with TRBD1. V was clipped by 3 bases and J by 4 bases; unmatched bases: 4. This CDR3 contains 13 residues. Germline-derived CDR1 and CDR2 are DFQATT and SNEGSKA (reference sequence). CDR3 sequence (DNA): TGCAGTGCTAGGACAGGGGTCGCCTATGGCTACACCTTC. It yields the protein CSARTGVAYGYTF.

This clonotype appeared many times. The chain employs TRBV7-2 and TRBJ2-7; D remains unclear. Germline assignment: CDR1 SGHTA and CDR2 FQGNSA. The CDR3 extends over 14 amino acids. Trimming took 8 bases from V and 4 from J, leaving 18 bases between them. The CDR3 loop is CASGITTTTYEQYF. The CDR3 DNA reads TGTGCCAGCGGCATCACGACGACAACATACGAGCAGTACTTC.

V usage is TRBV20-1 and J usage is TRBJ2-1; D tentatively fits TRBD1 or TRBD2 (5 bases each). This CDR3 region has 12 residues. From germline, CDR1 is DFQATT and CDR2 SNEGSKA (reference sequence). Deletions cut 6 bases from V and 10 bases from J, with 16 bases between. The CDR3 DNA follows: TGCAGTGCGGAGACCTGGGACGACGAGCAGTTCTTC. It is translated as CSAETWDDEQFF.

The sample holds one count of this clonotype. A read error may be the cause here, since a much bigger clone is one base away. The chain is built from TRBV9 and TRBJ2-2; 7 bases agree with TRBD2. CDR3 length: 16 residues. Germline values: CDR1 SGDLS, CDR2 YYNGEE. The DNA of the CDR3 is TGTGTCAGCAGCGTAGCGTCTAGCGGAGAGACCGGGGAGCTGTTTTTT. Its translation: CVSSVASSGETGELFF.

This clonotype was observed at least ten times. The rearrangement joins TRBV29-1 to TRBJ2-1, with a weak D call TRBD2 (5 bases). CDR3 size: 13 residues. V lost 4 bases and J lost 9, with 16 bases in between. Germline values: CDR1 SQVTM, CDR2 ANQGSEA. The CDR3 loop is CSVAGLPSSEQFF. The CDR3 DNA reads TGCAGCGTTGCAGGACTCCCCTCCAGTGAGCAGTTCTTC.

At least ten counts were recorded for this clonotype. The V call is TRBV4-1, the J call TRBJ1-2, with 8 bases fitting TRBD1. Germline V lookup: CDR1 MGHRA, CDR2 YSYEKL. V was clipped by 1 base and J by 7 bases; unmatched bases: 5. CDR3 length equals 14 residues. The CDR3 sequence: CASSQVNRGGGYTF. The CDR3, as DNA: TGCGCCAGCAGCCAAGTTAACAGGGGGGGTGGCTACACCTTC.

The gene calls are TRBV5-1 and TRBJ2-7; no definite D call. CDR1 is SGHRS and CDR2 is YFSETQ in the germline V gene. The CDR3 spans 15 residues. The V gene lost 0 bases and the J gene lost 2 bases, with 12 bases spanning the gap. CDR3 DNA sequence: TGCGCCAGCAGCTTGGGGTCAGCCCGTACCTACGAGCAGTACTTC. This codes for CASSLGSARTYEQYF. Supplemented by reference TRBV5-1 and TRBJ2-7, the full variable domain reads KAGVTQTPRYLIKTRGQQVTLSCSPISGHRSVSWYQQTPGQGLQFLFEYFSETQRNKGNFPGRFSGRQFSNSRSEMNVSTLELGDSALYLCASSLGSARTYEQYFGPGTRLTVT.

The chain joins TRBV11-2 to TRBJ1-1; 7 nucleotides align to TRBD1. Germline V gives CDR1 SGHAT, CDR2 FQNNGV. The length of the CDR3 is 17 residues. Trimming at V came to 0 bases and at J to 11 bases, leaving 18 bases not matched to a gene. In nucleotides, the CDR3 is TGTGCCAGCAGCTTAGATATGGGAGGGACAGCGCACAAGGGCGCTTTCTTT. Translated: CASSLDMGGTAHKGAFF.

This clonotype was detected ten times or more. The genes are TRBV5-5 and TRBJ2-7; D assignment may be TRBD1 or TRBD2 (6 bases each). Trimming left V 2 bases short and J 1 base short, with 13 bases between. CDR1 and CDR2 from the germline V gene are SGHKS and YYEKEE (reference sequence). The CDR3 is made up of 15 amino acids. The CDR3 DNA sequence: TGTGCCAGCAGCTTTGGCGGGACACTTTCCTACGAGCAGTACTTC. Its translation: CASSFGGTLSYEQYF.

This clonotype was observed many times. J is TRBJ2-7 and V is TRBV12-3 or TRBV12-4; D is perhaps TRBD1 (5 bases). The CDR3 covers 15 residues. The ends were cut back, 5 bases at V and 5 bases at J, with 19 bases in the middle. The CDR3 nucleotides read TGTGCCAGCAGTATTCGCAGGCAGGGATTCGACGAGCAGTACTTC. It codes for CASSIRRQGFDEQYF.